The clone carrying this T cell receptor (beta chain) was counted a few times. The sample belongs to a study of CD8+CD57+ T cells in acquired aplastic anemia. The study profiled TCR beta VDJ and CDR3 using genomic DNA as template. TCRdb independently ran MiXCR on the reads; one entry per CDR3 protein. Of 450,000 to 600,000 distinct CDR3 sequences listed, around 30% are singletons. Patients selected for sequencing had displayed CD8+CD57+ cell expansion by flow cytometry. Patients had not yet gotten any therapy when their blood was taken for sampling. Between the trimmed V and J ends, which lost 3 bases and 10 bases, there was a span of 8 bases. CDR3 length: 11 amino acids. Per the germline V gene, CDR1 is MNHEY and CDR2 is SMNVEV (reference sequence).

The genes are TRBV27 and TRBJ2-3; no clear D. The sample comprised sorted CD4+, CD8+, or CD8+CD57+ T cells (not recorded which) from PBMCs. The TCR was taken from a human donor with aplastic anemia. The DNA for the CDR3 is TGTGCCAGCAGTTTCGGGTACTCGCAGTATTTT. It encodes CASSFGYSQYF.